A single sample gave rise to the 17 T cell receptor beta chains below, sequenced in a study of beta chain features in type 1 diabetes. Every isolated RNA sample was fully reverse transcribed, so sequencing captured expressed TCRB transcripts. Some clones are missing from TCRdb's copy, which holds only in-frame ones; the method was immunoSEQ multiplex PCR. The table lists over 700,000 clones, roughly 17% of them singletons. Material: naive CD4+ T cells from blood. These receptors all come from a woman aged 18-35 years in good health.

This clone has just a few counts. The chain links TRBV4-3 to TRBJ2-3; 8 bases are shared with TRBD2. The V gene end was trimmed by 1 base and the J gene end by 4 bases; junction bases not matched to a gene: 13. The germline V gene has CDR1 LGHNA and CDR2 YSLEER. CDR3 size: 18 residues. The CDR3 nucleotides read TGCGCCAGCAGCCAAGGTCCGGGACTTCGCGGGAGGTCAGATACGCAGTATTTT. It codes for CASSQGPGLRGRSDTQYF.

This clone was seen more than once but under ten times. J is TRBJ2-3 and V is TRBV18, with 15 bases lining up with TRBD2. Germline lookup yields CDR1 KGHSH and CDR2 LQKENI. V lost 1 base and J lost 6; bases outside the gene matches: 2. The CDR3 consists of 16 residues. CDR3 sequence reads: CASSPQGLAGGDTQYF. The CDR3 region has the DNA TGTGCCAGCTCACCACAAGGACTAGCGGGAGGGGATACGCAGTATTTT.

This clone was seen a handful of times. V usage is TRBV5-4 and J usage is TRBJ2-3; tentatively, D is TRBD1 (5 bases). This CDR3 has 14 residues. Germline V lookup: CDR1 SGHNT, CDR2 YYREEE (reference sequence). V lost 4 bases and J 2 bases, leaving 11 bases between the germline ends. The CDR3 protein is CASSRGHPTDTQYF. CDR3 in DNA: TGTGCCAGCAGCAGGGGTCACCCCACAGATACGCAGTATTTT.

CDR3 in DNA: TGCGCCAGCAGCCAACCATTTCTCGGACTAGCCCTACCCTACGAGCAGTACTTC. Protein product: CASSQPFLGLALPYEQYF. The rearrangement uses TRBV4-1 and TRBJ2-7, with 8 bases matching TRBD2. The V and J ends lost 2 bases and 2 bases, in that order; junction bases with no gene match: 14. The CDR3 is 18 residues long. Germline V lookup: CDR1 MGHRA, CDR2 YSYEKL.

The sample holds a few counts of this clone. The rearrangement links TRBV28 to TRBJ2-4; D is perhaps TRBD1 (6 bases). Germline-derived CDR1 and CDR2 are MDHEN and SYDVKM. This CDR3 has 12 residues. V was cut by 6 bases and J by 7 bases, with 10 bases left in between. The DNA of the CDR3 is TGTGCCAGCAGGCAGGGGCGGAACATTCAGTACTTC. Translated: CASRQGRNIQYF.

This clone was seen only a few times. This sequence joins TRBV5-1 and TRBJ1-4, with 7 nucleotides matching TRBD1. V was pared by 0 bases and J by 7 bases, with 6 bases of the junction left unmatched. Germline V gene sequence: CDR1 SGHRS, CDR2 YFSETQ. The CDR3 loop spans 15 amino acids. The CDR3 spells CASSLEGQPSEKLFF. In DNA form, the CDR3 reads TGCGCCAGCAGCTTGGAGGGACAGCCTTCTGAAAAACTGTTTTTT.

The genes are TRBV6-1 and TRBJ2-2; 8 nucleotides align to TRBD2. Germline V gene lookup returns CDR1 MNHNS and CDR2 SASEGT. J lost 3 bases, V lost 5 bases, and 5 bases had no gene match. The CDR3 runs 15 residues. The DNA of the CDR3 is TGTGCCAGCAGTAGCCACGGGGGGGACACCGGGGAGCTGTTTTTT. Amino acids: CASSSHGGDTGELFF.

The chain uses TRBV19 and TRBJ2-6, with D tentatively TRBD2 (5 bases). Germline CDR1 and CDR2: LNHDA and SQIVND (reference sequence). V was trimmed by 2 bases and J by 2 bases, leaving 7 bases between them. This CDR3 contains 15 residues. DNA for the CDR3: TGTGCCAGTAGTATAAAGGGAGCTGGGGCCAACGTCCTGACTTTC. It encodes CASSIKGAGANVLTF.

The chain couples TRBV6-6 to TRBJ2-3, with D perhaps TRBD2 (5 bases). CDR3 size: 13 residues. Germline loops: CDR1 MNHNY, CDR2 SVGAGI (reference sequence). Trimming pared 5 bases from V and 2 bases from J, leaving 8 bases between. The CDR3 here is CASSGGYTDTQYF. The CDR3 nucleotides are TGTGCCAGCAGTGGAGGTTACACAGATACGCAGTATTTT.

This clone was recorded a few times. This sequence joins TRBV11-3 and TRBJ2-1, with 7 nucleotides matching TRBD2. Germline V gene lookup returns CDR1 SGHNT and CDR2 YENEEA. Trimming cost V 5 bases and J 3 bases; bases outside gene matches: 10. The CDR3 consists of 16 residues. The CDR3 DNA follows: TGTGCCAGCAGCCCGGCCGGGACTATCGGCTACAATGAGCAGTTCTTC. Protein product: CASSPAGTIGYNEQFF.

J is TRBJ2-5 and V is TRBV14; D remains ambiguous. V shed 1 base and J shed 5 bases, with 11 bases lying between them. Germline V CDR1 and CDR2: SGHDN, FVKESK. The CDR3 is made up of 14 amino acids. The CDR3 spells CASSQVPGYETQYF. CDR3 nucleotide sequence: TGTGCCAGCAGCCAAGTTCCAGGTTACGAGACCCAGTACTTC.

The chain links TRBV7-2 to TRBJ2-6; D not certain. CDR1 is SGHTA, CDR2 FQGNSA, per germline. This CDR3 comprises 14 residues. Trimming cost V 8 bases and J 2 bases, with 10 bases left between them. For the CDR3, the DNA is TGTGCCAGCCGCAGGAATACTGGGGCCAACGTCCTGACTTTC. Protein sequence: CASRRNTGANVLTF.

The chain employs TRBV27 and TRBJ2-1; a weak D match, TRBD2 (6 bases). This CDR3 is built from 18 residues. V was trimmed by 6 bases and J by 0 bases, leaving 21 bases between them. Germline V gene data show CDR1 as MNHEY and CDR2 as SMNVEV (reference sequence). This chain's CDR3 is CASSPERAPFSSYNEQFF. The CDR3 DNA follows: TGTGCCAGCAGCCCGGAGCGGGCCCCCTTTAGCTCCTACAATGAGCAGTTCTTC.

In this sample, this clone turned up a few times. This CDR3 is also generated by other DNA sequences in the sample. The chain links TRBV7-9 to TRBJ1-1; TRBD1 might be the D (5 bases). The germline V gene has CDR1 SEHNR and CDR2 FQNEAQ (reference sequence). This CDR3 has 13 residues. Trimming shortened V by 5 bases and J by 2 bases, and 9 bases separated the two germline ends. The CDR3 sequence is CASSLDSNTEAFF. The CDR3 DNA follows: TGTGCCAGCAGCCTAGACAGCAACACTGAAGCTTTCTTT. The full variable domain, its missing parts supplied by reference TRBV7-9 and TRBJ1-1, is DTGVSQNPRHKITKRGQNVTFRCDPISEHNRLYWYRQTLGQGPEFLTYFQNEAQLEKSRLLSDRFSAERPKGSFSTLEIQRTEQGDSAMYLCASSLDSNTEAFFGQGTRLTVV.

The chain joins TRBV7-2 to TRBJ2-1, with 7 bases lining up with TRBD1. The CDR3 runs 14 residues. The germline CDR1 and CDR2 sequences are SGHTA and FQGNSA. V was clipped by 2 bases and J by 6 bases; unmatched bases: 4. Written as DNA, the CDR3 is TGTGCCAGCAGCTTAAATACAGGGGTCAATGAGCAGTTCTTC. Protein product: CASSLNTGVNEQFF.

The V call is TRBV15, the J call TRBJ2-5, with 7 bases lining up with TRBD2. The V gene's germline CDR1 is LNHNV and CDR2 YYDKDF (reference sequence). The length of the CDR3 is 14 residues. The junction had 7 bases not matched to a gene; V was cut back by 4 bases and J by 5 bases. The CDR3 loop reads CATSTKGRDETQYF. CDR3 coding DNA: TGTGCCACCAGCACCAAAGGGAGGGATGAGACCCAGTACTTC. Full variable domain (missing parts from reference TRBV15 and TRBJ2-5): DAMVIQNPRYQVTQFGKPVTLSCSQTLNHNVMYWYQQKSSQAPKLLFHYYDKDFNNEADTPDNFQSRRPNTSFCFLDIRSPGLGDTAMYLCATSTKGRDETQYFGPGTRLLVL.

V usage is TRBV9 and J usage is TRBJ2-3, with no clear D. Germline V gene sequence: CDR1 SGDLS, CDR2 YYNGEE. The ends were cut back, 3 bases at V and 4 bases at J, with 9 bases in the middle. This CDR3 is 13 amino acids long. CDR3 DNA: TGTGCCAGCAGCGAGTATTTGGCAGATACGCAGTATTTT. Encoded protein: CASSEYLADTQYF.